Detailed here is one T cell receptor beta chain. This clone was recorded only once. Its target antigen remains unknown. The input lacks base qualities; no much larger clone sits a single base away. This specimen belongs to a study of T cell responses to AZD1222 COVID-19 vaccine (dated by TCRdb to the early 2020s). Study-wide context: AZD1222 recipients given second doses at about 4 weeks or at about 12 weeks were pooled, since spike-specific TCR depth and breadth were not found to differ between the two schedules. A total of 233 trial participants underwent TCR sequencing, of whom roughly 210 had received two doses of AZD1222 and about 25 had received two doses of the MenACWY control vaccine. Trial participants were enrolled by age into subgroups of 18-55, 56-69 and 70-plus years, and around 140, 26 and 57 TCR-sequenced participants, respectively, were included in these subgroups.

The intended sense of this specimen's time point label: baseline before first vaccination. Vaccinee samples were obtained from the UK trials COV001 and COV002, which included a single-blind randomized controlled phase 2/3 trial of AZD1222 (ChAdOx1 nCoV-19) in healthy adults. Trial participant PBMC samples were collected at day 0 and day 28 after the second dose for TCRbeta chain sequencing. The investigation overall reported the following: In the small 56-69-year group, the increase in depth fell short of significance, most likely because of low power. Nearly half of unique spike-specific TCRs reportedly recognized epitopes outside regions mutated in the B.1.351 and B.1.1.7 variants. Conclusions about previously exposed vaccinees are limited because only five or six AZD1222 recipients were SARS-CoV-2 seropositive at baseline. The vaccine-associated CD4 TCRs covered the entire spike protein, and the dominant responses fell in regions 160-218 and 743-854. Participants were mostly white British, with more females than males. The authors suggested clonal diversity may have been underestimated. Because no day 14 peak-response samples were available, repertoires were characterized only after the peak T cell response. Spike-specific TCR breadth and depth rose significantly after two AZD1222 doses compared with day 0 and with MenACWY recipients.

The CDR3 regions of human TCRbeta chains were analyzed by immunosequencing. Concerning the study's data processing: TCRs in the repertoires were compared against a reference library of SARS-CoV-2-specific TCRs that had been generated with the MIRA antigen-specificity platform. Breadth meant the fraction of unique TCRs that were SARS-CoV-2-associated, whereas depth meant the fraction of total T cells that were SARS-CoV-2-associated. Using the MIRA data, each spike-specific TCR was mapped to the spike region that the TCR reacts to and placed in a CD4 or CD8 class. Log10-transformed breadth and depth values were compared by one-way ANOVA with Sidak's multiple comparisons tests. TCRdb limited this immuneACCESS table to in-frame rearrangements with V and J called. A share of clones is missing; checked studies link under half to unresolved V genes, and the rest is unexplained. The D gene and trimming were derived from the DNA, and the V and J assignments and clone size from that table. The sample includes more than 90,000 clones, with about 88% observed a single time. The top ten constitute more than 15% of the sample.

Reading from cysteine to phenylalanine, the CDR3 counts 15 amino acids. Only the CDR3 DNA stays, 45 bases, in frame from base 1. The germline V gene (reference sequence) specifies LGHDT as CDR1 and YNNKEL as CDR2. From V the trimming removes 2 bases and from J it removes 4 bases, while the gene matches leave 6 bases of the junction unaccounted for. The V and J genes are TRBV3-1 (or the pseudogene TRBV3-2) and TRBJ2-5; the junction holds 8 bases that match TRBD2. The sample was peripheral blood, taken on day 0 of AZD1222 vaccination. This sequence originates from an adult in good health. Here is the DNA: TGTGCCAGCAGCCAAACTGCCGGGGGGGCAGAGACCCAGTACTTC. This encodes CASSQTAGGAETQYF.